A single sample is the source of the 25 T cell receptor beta chains below, sequenced in a study of cytomegalovirus exposure and HLA in healthy donors. 60 Vbeta and 13 Jbeta primers were used in PCR. Clones were read by immunoSEQ multiplex PCR, and TCRdb kept only the in-frame ones, dropping some. The data show 110,000 to 150,000 clones, approximately 68% seen once. Sequencing input: PBMCs. Receptors originate from a man aged 40-49 years in good health and CMV-seronegative.

This chain joins TRBV19 and TRBJ2-3, with 7 bases that match TRBD1. V lost 6 bases and J lost 2; bases outside the gene matches: 2. Germline CDR1 LNHDA, CDR2 SQIVND (reference sequence). The length of the CDR3 is 13 residues. CDR3 coding DNA: TGTGCCAGTAGCCAGGGGGACACAGATACGCAGTATTTT. Its protein product is CASSQGDTDTQYF.

J is TRBJ2-5 and V is TRBV6-1; 13 positions match TRBD2. V gave up 4 bases and J gave up 5 bases; unmatched junction bases: 13. Looked up from germline, CDR1 is MNHNS and CDR2 is SASEGT. The CDR3 is 18 amino acids. CDR3 in amino acids: CASSAHGTSGALSETQYF. As DNA, the CDR3 is TGTGCCAGCAGTGCCCATGGGACTAGCGGGGCTTTATCGGAGACCCAGTACTTC.

This sequence joins TRBV5-6 and TRBJ2-1, with 12 nucleotides matching TRBD1. After removal of 5 bases from V and 7 bases from J, the junction contained 7 bases not matched to a gene. Germline values: CDR1 SGHDT, CDR2 YYEEEE. This CDR3 comprises 15 residues. The CDR3 bases are TGTGCCAGCAGTTCCGGGACAGGGGGCCGGAATGAGCAGTTCTTC. Its translation is CASSSGTGGRNEQFF. Supplemented by reference TRBV5-6 and TRBJ2-1, the full variable domain reads DAGVTQSPTHLIKTRGQQVTLRCSPKSGHDTVSWYQQALGQGPQFIFQYYEEEERQRGNFPDRFSGHQFPNYSSELNVNALLLGDSALYLCASSSGTGGRNEQFFGPGTRLTVL.

This clone was seen only a few times. The chain combines TRBV18 with TRBJ2-5; 10 nucleotides line up with TRBD2. The J call may be in error: the DNA end matches TRBJ2-7 better. CDR1 is KGHSH and CDR2 is LQKENI in the germline V gene. The CDR3 spans 14 residues. The CDR3 spells CASSLAGGTYEQYF. CDR3 nucleotides: TGTGCCAGCTCACTAGCGGGAGGCACCTACGAGCAGTACTTC.

V and J are TRBV5-1 and TRBJ2-7; 8 nucleotides align to TRBD1. Losses at the gene ends were 2 bases for V and 6 bases for J; bases not matched to a gene: 1. The CDR3 length is 12 residues. CDR1 is SGHRS, CDR2 YFSETQ, per germline. CDR3: CASSFTGGEQYF. Here the CDR3 DNA reads TGCGCCAGCAGCTTTACAGGGGGCGAGCAGTACTTC.

This clone was observed once. DNA for the CDR3: TGTGCCAGCAGCGAGCTAGGGGTGTCTGGAAACACCATATATTTT. Its translation is CASSELGVSGNTIYF. The chain has TRBV9 and TRBJ1-3, with D possibly matching TRBD1 (5 bases). V was cut by 3 bases and J by 1 base, with 11 bases left in between. The CDR3 runs to 15 residues. CDR1 SGDLS and CDR2 YYNGEE come from the germline V gene.

About this clone itself: The junction differs from germline at one of its ends, possibly a read error. The CDR3 sequence is CASSLRSSGMSYEQSF. The CDR3 nucleotides read TGTGCCAGCAGCTTACGGTCAAGCGGGATGTCCTACGAGCAGTCCTTC. The J gene is TRBJ2-7, the V gene TRBV7-9; 7 nucleotides align to TRBD2. This CDR3 is built from 16 residues. Germline CDR1 SEHNR, CDR2 FQNEAQ (reference sequence). The whole variable domain, filled in from reference TRBV7-9 and TRBJ2-7, reads DTGVSQNPRHKITKRGQNVTFRCDPISEHNRLYWYRQTLGQGPEFLTYFQNEAQLEKSRLLSDRFSAERPKGSFSTLEIQRTEQGDSAMYLCASSLRSSGMSYEQSFGPGTRLTVT.

V is TRBV4-2 and J is TRBJ1-1; D remains unclear. The germline CDR1 and CDR2 sequences are LGHNA and YNFKEQ. This CDR3 region has 12 residues. V lost 1 base and J 7 bases, leaving 7 bases between the germline ends. The CDR3 bases are TGTGCCAGCAGCCAAGGGGCCAATGAAGCTTTCTTT. Translated: CASSQGANEAFF.

The chain recombines TRBV11-2 with TRBJ1-1, with 9 nucleotides matching TRBD1. The J segment lost 3 bases and the V segment lost 4 bases, leaving 15 bases of the junction unmatched. CDR1 is SGHAT and CDR2 is FQNNGV in the germline V gene. This CDR3 spans 18 amino acids. The CDR3 nucleotides read TGTGCCAGCAGCTCCCCTGACCGCACAGGGGGCTGGGACACTGAAGCTTTCTTT. As protein: CASSSPDRTGGWDTEAFF.

This chain links TRBV9 with TRBJ2-5, with TRBD1 matching over 8 bases. V shed 4 bases, J shed 9 bases, and the junction held 17 bases outside the gene matches. CDR3 length: 16 residues. From germline, CDR1 is SGDLS and CDR2 YYNGEE. CDR3 coding DNA: TGTGCCAGCAGCCCTTTCCCCGGGACAGGCCAAGGGGCCCAGTACTTC. Translated: CASSPFPGTGQGAQYF.

The V call is TRBV15, the J call TRBJ1-1, with a tentative D call TRBD1 (5 bases). This CDR3 is built from 15 residues. Germline loops: CDR1 LNHNV, CDR2 YYDKDF (reference sequence). Trimming stripped 0 bases from V and 1 base from J, with 9 bases between. The DNA for the CDR3 is TGTGCCACCAGCAGAGATTTGGACAAGAACACTGAAGCTTTCTTT. Translating gives CATSRDLDKNTEAFF.

The CDR3, as DNA: TGTGCCAGCAGCCCTCAAAGCGGGGGGGTACAAGAGACCCAGTACTTC. This translates into CASSPQSGGVQETQYF. The chain links TRBV7-2 to TRBJ2-5; 10 bases are shared with TRBD2. The junction had 8 bases not matched to a gene; V was cut back by 5 bases and J by 2 bases. Germline V gives CDR1 SGHTA, CDR2 FQGNSA. This CDR3 is 16 amino acids long. The full variable domain, with the rest looked up from reference TRBV7-2 and TRBJ2-5, is GAGVSQSPSNKVTEKGKDVELRCDPISGHTALYWYRQSLGQGLEFLIYFQGNSAPDKSGLPSDRFSAERTGGSVSTLTIQRTQQEDSAVYLCASSPQSGGVQETQYFGPGTRLLVL.

Only one count was recorded for this clone. J is TRBJ1-5 and V is TRBV6-1, with unresolved D. The CDR3 has 14 amino acids. CDR1 and CDR2 from the germline V gene are MNHNS and SASEGT. Between the trimmed V and J ends, which lost 8 bases and 0 bases, there was a span of 11 bases. This chain's CDR3 is CASGVSHSNQPQHF. Here the CDR3 DNA reads TGTGCCAGCGGTGTCAGTCATAGCAATCAGCCCCAGCATTTT.

V and J are TRBV19 and TRBJ2-6, with D tentatively TRBD2 (5 bases). Trimming pared 6 bases from V and 0 bases from J, leaving 15 bases between. Per germline, CDR1 LNHDA and CDR2 SQIVND (reference sequence). This CDR3 spans 17 amino acids. Written as DNA, the CDR3 is TGTGCCAGTAGGAGGGAATCGGGTCACTCTGGGGCCAACGTCCTGACTTTC. Protein: CASRRESGHSGANVLTF.

The rearrangement links TRBV28 to TRBJ2-3; D gene unclear. The germline CDR1 and CDR2 sequences are MDHEN and SYDVKM. There are 16 residues in the CDR3. Trimming left V 4 bases short and J 1 base short, with 15 bases between. CDR3 sequence reads: CASSSLMGRRTDTQYF. The CDR3 nucleotides read TGTGCCAGCAGTTCACTCATGGGCAGGCGCACAGATACGCAGTATTTT.

This chain joins TRBV7-2 and TRBJ2-7; 12 bases are a match to TRBD2. Trimming removed 5 bases from V and 5 bases from J; junction bases left unmatched: 7. The CDR3 has 15 amino acids. Germline lookup yields CDR1 SGHTA and CDR2 FQGNSA. The CDR3 DNA follows: TGTGCCAGCAGCCAACTAGCGGGGGGCGCTGACGAGCAGTACTTC. It yields the protein CASSQLAGGADEQYF.

The chain employs TRBV11-2 and TRBJ2-3; maybe TRBD1 (5 bases). CDR3 length equals 14 residues. The V gene's germline CDR1 is SGHAT and CDR2 FQNNGV. V lost 0 bases and J lost 4, with 8 bases in between. Here the CDR3 DNA reads TGTGCCAGCAGCTTAGACAGGGTTGCAGATACGCAGTATTTT. Translation: CASSLDRVADTQYF.

This rearrangement joins TRBV19 to TRBJ2-7, with TRBD2 identical over 12 bases. This CDR3 has 15 amino acids. With 6 bases clipped from V and 2 bases from J, the junction kept 5 bases outside the gene matches. Germline V gene data show CDR1 as LNHDA and CDR2 as SQIVND (reference sequence). DNA of the CDR3: TGTGCCAGTAGCATCCTAGCGGGAGGGCCCTACGAGCAGTACTTC. Encoded protein: CASSILAGGPYEQYF.

Turning to this clone: One junction end disagrees with the germline gene, perhaps due to a read error. This rearrangement joins TRBV28 to TRBJ1-2; TRBD1 agrees at 9 bases. CDR1 and CDR2 (germline): MDHEN, SYDVKM. This CDR3 is built from 14 residues. The CDR3 is CASSLSGQGYGYPF. CDR3 in DNA: TGTGCCAGCAGTTTATCGGGACAGGGATATGGCTACCCCTTC.

This CDR3 reads CASSLFLGRGGVREETQYF. CDR3 coding DNA: TGTGCCAGCAGCTTATTTTTAGGTAGGGGGGGGGTGCGGGAAGAGACCCAGTACTTC. The chain combines TRBV11-3 with TRBJ2-5, with D tentatively TRBD2 (7 bases). V lost 2 bases and J lost 3, with 25 bases in between. CDR3 length equals 19 residues. Germline CDR1 SGHNT, CDR2 YENEEA.

The rearrangement links TRBV10-1 to TRBJ2-7; 13 bases match TRBD2. With V trimmed by 5 bases and J by 1 base, 11 bases remained unmatched. The CDR3 loop spans 18 amino acids. Germline V gene data show CDR1 as WNHNN and CDR2 as SYGVQD (reference sequence). As DNA, the CDR3 is TGCGCCAGCAGTCGGACTAGCGGGAGTCAAGGGGGGTCCTACGAGCAGTACTTC. Translating gives CASSRTSGSQGGSYEQYF.

The V call is TRBV2, the J call TRBJ2-5; D remains ambiguous. Germline V gives CDR1 SNHLY, CDR2 FYNNEI. V dropped 7 bases and J dropped 5 bases, with 8 bases sitting between them. The CDR3 has 11 amino acids. For the CDR3, the DNA is TGTGCCAGCAAGGTGAGGGAGACCCAGTACTTC. It encodes CASKVRETQYF. Full variable domain (rest looked up from reference TRBV2 and TRBJ2-5): EPEVTQTPSHQVTQMGQEVILRCVPISNHLYFYWYRQILGQKVEFLVSFYNNEISEKSEIFDDQFSVERPDGSNFTLKIRSTKLEDSAMYFCASKVRETQYFGPGTRLLVL.

V and J are TRBV9 and TRBJ2-7, with 8 nucleotides matching TRBD1. V trimming: 2 bases; J trimming: 2 bases; junction bases outside the gene matches: 6. The CDR3 has 15 amino acids. Germline V gene lookup returns CDR1 SGDLS and CDR2 YYNGEE. In nucleotides, the CDR3 is TGTGCCAGCAGCGTCGGACAGGGTGGAACCTACGAGCAGTACTTC. It specifies CASSVGQGGTYEQYF.

V is TRBV11-3 and J is TRBJ2-7, with 8 positions matching TRBD1. The CDR3 has 13 residues. Losses at the gene ends were 5 bases for V and 4 bases for J; bases not matched to a gene: 4. Germline V gene lookup returns CDR1 SGHNT and CDR2 YENEEA. CDR3 residues: CASSLDRGYEQYF. CDR3 sequence (DNA): TGTGCCAGCAGCCTTGACAGGGGATACGAGCAGTACTTC.

V is TRBV14 and J is TRBJ2-7; no clear D gene. V was clipped by 4 bases and J by 3 bases, with 4 bases between them. The CDR3 extends over 11 amino acids. Germline V gene lookup returns CDR1 SGHDN and CDR2 FVKESK. The CDR3 sequence: CASSRGYEQYF. As DNA, the CDR3 is TGTGCCAGCAGCCGAGGCTACGAGCAGTACTTC. The full variable domain, completed using reference TRBV14 and TRBJ2-7, is EAGVTQFPSHSVIEKGQTVTLRCDPISGHDNLYWYRRVMGKEIKFLLHFVKESKQDESGMPNNRFLAERTGGTYSTLKVQPAELEDSGVYFCASSRGYEQYFGPGTRLTVT.